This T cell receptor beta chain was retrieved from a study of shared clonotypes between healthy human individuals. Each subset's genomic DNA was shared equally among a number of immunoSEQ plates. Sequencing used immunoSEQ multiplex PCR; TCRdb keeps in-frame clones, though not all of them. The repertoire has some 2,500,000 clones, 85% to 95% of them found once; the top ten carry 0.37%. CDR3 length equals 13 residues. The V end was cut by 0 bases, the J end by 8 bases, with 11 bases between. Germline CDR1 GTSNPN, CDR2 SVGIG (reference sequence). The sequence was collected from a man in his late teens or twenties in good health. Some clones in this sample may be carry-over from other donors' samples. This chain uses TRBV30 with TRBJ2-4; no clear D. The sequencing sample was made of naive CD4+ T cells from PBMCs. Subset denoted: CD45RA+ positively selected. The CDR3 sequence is CAWSVHLQYIQYF. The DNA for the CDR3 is TGTGCCTGGAGTGTACATCTCCAGTACATTCAGTACTTC. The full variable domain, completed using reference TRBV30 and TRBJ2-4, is SQTIHQWPATLVQPVGSPLSLECTVEGTSNPNLYWYRQAAGRGLQLLFYSVGIGQISSEVPQNLSASRPQDRQFILSSKKLLLSDSGFYLCAWSVHLQYIQYFGAGTRLSVL.